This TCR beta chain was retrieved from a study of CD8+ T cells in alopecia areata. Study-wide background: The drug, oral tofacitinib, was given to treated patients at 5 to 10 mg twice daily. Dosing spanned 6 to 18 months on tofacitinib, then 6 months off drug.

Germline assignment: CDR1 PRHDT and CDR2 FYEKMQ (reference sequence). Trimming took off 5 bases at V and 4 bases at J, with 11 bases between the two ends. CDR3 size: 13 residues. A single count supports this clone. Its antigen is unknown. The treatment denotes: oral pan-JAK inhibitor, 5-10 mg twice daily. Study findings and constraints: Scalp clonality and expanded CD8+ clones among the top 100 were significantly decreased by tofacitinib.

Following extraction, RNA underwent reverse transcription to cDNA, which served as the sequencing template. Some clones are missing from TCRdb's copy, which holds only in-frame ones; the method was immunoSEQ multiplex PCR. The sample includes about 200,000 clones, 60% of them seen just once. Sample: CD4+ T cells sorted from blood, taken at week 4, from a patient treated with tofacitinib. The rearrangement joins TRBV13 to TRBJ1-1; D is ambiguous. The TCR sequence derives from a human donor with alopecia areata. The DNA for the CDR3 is TGTGCCAGCAGCCAAGGAGGCGGCACTGAAGCTTTCTTT. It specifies CASSQGGGTEAFF.